This record concerns one TCR beta chain sequence. Investigators amplified TCR beta CDR3 regions from RNA transcripts. First-round RT-PCR employed HTBI primers, with a second-round multiplex PCR after it. Using its own MiXCR run on the multiplex PCR reads, TCRdb lists one record per CDR3 protein. Of under 200,000 distinct CDR3 sequences in the sample, roughly 37% are singletons; the top ten hold roughly 6%. The source of the sample is a study of Graves' ophthalmopathy and Graves' hyperthyroidism. The CDR3 consists of 15 residues. Unmatched junction bases numbered 5, after V lost 4 bases and J lost 1 base. Germline loops: CDR1 SGHTA, CDR2 FQGNSA.

The sequencing input was peripheral blood. V is TRBV7-2 and J is TRBJ2-7, with 9 bases aligning to TRBD1. This TCR derives from a woman between 35 and 50 years old with Graves' ophthalmopathy. CDR3 DNA sequence: TGTGCCAGCAGCTCACAGACAGGGGGATCCTACGAGCAGTACTTC. Translating it yields CASSSQTGGSYEQYF.